Listed below are T cell receptor beta chains from one sample, sequenced in a study of OX40 agonist ivuxolimab in advanced cancers. Profiled with immunoSEQ multiplex PCR; TCRdb holds only in-frame clones, not every one. The sample contains some 99,000 clones, around 85% of which appear only once. The source was CD4+ or CD8+ T cells sorted from blood, collected in a trial of the OX40 agonist ivuxolimab. These receptors came from an adult with an advanced solid tumor such as melanoma, head and neck, liver or kidney cancer. Both conserved end residues are part of each CDR3. D genes are given only for firm matches. Not every row has a clone size; where given, it reads once, few, many or a size class.

V	D	size	J	CDR3	DNA
TRBV5-1	TRBD1	-	TRBJ2-5	CASSEQGGRETQYF	TGCGCCAGCAGCGAGCAAGGGGGCCGGGAGACCCAGTACTTC
TRBV11-3	-	-	TRBJ2-2	CASSPTGTNTGELFF	TGTGCCAGCAGCCCCACAGGGACCAACACCGGGGAGCTGTTTTTT
TRBV15	-	-	TRBJ1-2	CATSRGKGYGYTF	TGTGCCACCAGCAGGGGAAAGGGCTATGGCTACACCTTC
TRBV11-2	-	-	TRBJ2-3	CASTGRLTDTQYF	TGTGCCAGCACCGGACGGCTCACAGATACGCAGTATTTT
TRBV10-3	-	-	TRBJ1-1	CAIAPQGITEAFF	TGTGCCATCGCCCCCCAGGGGATCACTGAAGCTTTCTTT
TRBV12-5	-	-	TRBJ2-5	CASGRGSWETQYF	TGTGCTAGTGGGAGGGGGTCCTGGGAGACCCAGTACTTC
TRBV28	TRBD1	-	TRBJ2-5	CASSTAGGREAQYF	TGTGCCAGCAGTACTGCAGGGGGCAGGGAGGCCCAGTACTTC
TRBV29-1	TRBD2	-	TRBJ2-1	CSALTSGLYNEQFF	TGCAGCGCCCTAACTAGCGGGCTATACAATGAGCAGTTCTTC
TRBV10-1	-	-	TRBJ2-3	CASSDRGRTDTQYF	TGCGCCAGCAGTGATCGCGGGCGCACAGATACGCAGTATTTT
TRBV30	TRBD2	-	TRBJ2-1	CAWSTSGRGKRFF	TGTGCCTGGAGCACTAGCGGGAGGGGAAAGAGGTTCTTC
TRBV30	-	-	TRBJ2-3	CAWTRRSGGTQYF	TGTGCCTGGACGAGGCGGAGTGGAGGTACGCAGTATTTT
TRBV6-1	-	-	TRBJ2-2	CASSERPPTRVSTGELFF	TGTGCCAGCAGTGAACGGCCGCCAACCCGAGTAAGCACCGGGGAGCTGTTTTTT
TRBV6-5	-	-	TRBJ2-1	CASNRAGEQFF	TGTGCCAGCAATAGAGCGGGCGAGCAGTTCTTC
TRBV2	TRBD1	-	TRBJ1-5	CASSGQGILYQPQHF	TGTGCCAGCAGTGGACAGGGTATCCTGTATCAGCCCCAGCATTTT
TRBV5-6	TRBD1	once	TRBJ1-2	CASSHLGTGVYGYTF	TGTGCCAGCAGCCATTTAGGGACAGGGGTTTATGGCTACACCTTC
TRBV6-1	TRBD2	-	TRBJ2-5	CASSQSSGGRETQYF	TGTGCCAGCAGCCAATCTAGCGGGGGAAGGGAGACCCAGTACTTC
TRBV7-2	-	-	TRBJ1-6	CASSLLAGPGSPLHF	TGTGCCAGCAGCCTCTTGGCGGGGCCGGGTTCACCCCTCCACTTT
TRBV7-6	-	-	TRBJ2-7	CASSLGHLIEDLYF	TGTGCCAGCAGCTTAGGGCACTTAATTGAGGACCTGTACTTC
TRBV7-3	-	-	TRBJ2-1	CASSPIGDNEQFF	TGTGCCAGCAGCCCAATAGGGGACAATGAGCAGTTCTTC
TRBV4-3	TRBD1	once	TRBJ1-1	CASSLRTGGNTEAFF	TGCGCCAGCAGCCTTCGGACAGGGGGGAACACTGAAGCTTTCTTT
TRBV10-1	TRBD2	-	TRBJ2-5	CASSEGLAGGRETQYF	TGCGCCAGCAGTGAGGGACTAGCGGGAGGCAGGGAGACCCAGTACTTC
TRBV18	-	once	TRBJ2-1	CASSPRSENNEQFF	TGTGCCAGCTCACCACGATCAGAAAACAATGAGCAGTTCTTC
TRBV11-2	-	-	TRBJ1-4	CASSSRQLTNEKLFF	TGTGCCAGCAGCTCACGACAGTTAACTAATGAAAAACTGTTTTTT
TRBV10-3	-	-	TRBJ2-1	CAISETGPRSYNEQFF	TGTGCCATCAGTGAGACAGGTCCGCGGTCCTACAATGAGCAGTTCTTC
TRBV28	-	-	TRBJ2-7	CASSSNRPYEQYF	TGTGCCAGCAGTTCGAACCGACCCTACGAGCAGTACTTC
TRBV27	-	-	TRBJ2-4	CASSSTGPGKNIQYF	TGTGCCAGCAGTAGTACCGGTCCGGGCAAAAACATTCAGTACTTC
TRBV6-5	-	-	TRBJ1-1	CASSDSVGSEAFF	TGTGCCAGCAGTGACAGCGTCGGGTCTGAAGCTTTCTTT
TRBV5-6	TRBD1	-	TRBJ2-7	CASSTTGGAYEQYF	TGTGCCAGCAGCACGACAGGGGGAGCCTACGAGCAGTACTTC
TRBV11-2	-	-	TRBJ2-5	CASSFDWDPRGETQYF	TGTGCCAGCAGCTTTGACTGGGACCCCAGAGGGGAGACCCAGTACTTC
TRBV6-4	-	-	TRBJ1-1	CASSGGGPMNTEAFF	TGTGCCAGCAGTGGTGGGGGGCCGATGAACACTGAAGCTTTCTTT
TRBV7-8	-	-	TRBJ2-7	CASNKNSGSSYEQYF	TGTGCCAGCAACAAAAATTCAGGGTCCTCCTACGAGCAGTACTTC
TRBV29-1	-	once	TRBJ1-1	CSVDSGGTEAFF	TGCAGCGTTGATAGCGGTGGCACTGAAGCTTTCTTT
TRBV7-2	TRBD1	-	TRBJ2-7	CASSSALGQGKYEQYF	TGTGCCAGCAGCTCCGCTCTAGGACAGGGGAAGTACGAGCAGTACTTC
TRBV6-5	TRBD2	-	TRBJ2-3	CASSVSGRSTDTQYF	TGTGCCAGCAGTGTTAGCGGGAGAAGCACAGATACGCAGTATTTT
TRBV10-3	-	-	TRBJ2-1	CAVGGLENNEQFF	TGTGCCGTAGGTGGTCTAGAAAACAATGAGCAGTTCTTC
TRBV30	-	once	TRBJ2-4	CAWSDQNIQYF	TGTGCCTGGAGCGACCAAAACATTCAGTACTTC
TRBV28	-	-	TRBJ1-5	CASSSGPKIKPQHF	TGTGCCAGCAGTTCCGGACCGAAAATCAAGCCCCAGCATTTT
TRBV5-1	-	-	TRBJ2-2	CASSVEGGSLFF	TGCGCCAGCAGCGTGGAGGGGGGTTCGCTGTTTTTT
TRBV10-3	-	once	TRBJ2-5	CAIRRDGEETQYF	TGTGCCATCAGGAGGGACGGCGAAGAGACCCAGTACTTC
TRBV7-6	TRBD1	-	TRBJ1-4	CASSLSTGDNEKLFF	TGTGCCAGCAGCTTATCGACAGGGGACAATGAAAAACTGTTTTTT
TRBV5-1	TRBD1	-	TRBJ1-3	CASSQTGDGNTIYF	TGCGCCAGCAGTCAGACAGGGGATGGAAACACCATATATTTT
TRBV5-6	TRBD2	-	TRBJ2-3	CASSLRGTSGHTDTQYF	TGTGCCAGCAGCTTGCGGGGTACTAGCGGCCACACAGATACGCAGTATTTT
TRBV18	-	-	TRBJ1-3	CASSPSDTIYF	TGTGCCAGCTCACCATCGGACACCATATATTTT
TRBV15	TRBD2	-	TRBJ2-5	CATIQGLAGAGETQYF	TGTGCCACGATTCAGGGACTAGCGGGGGCGGGAGAGACCCAGTACTTC
TRBV15	TRBD1	-	TRBJ2-3	CAPAVPRTGITDTQYF	TGTGCCCCCGCCGTACCGCGGACAGGGATCACAGATACGCAGTATTTT
TRBV6-5	-	-	TRBJ1-1	CASSYRRVRGQTEAFF	TGTGCCAGCAGTTACCGCCGAGTGAGGGGACAAACTGAAGCTTTCTTT
TRBV2	-	-	TRBJ2-7	CASSPRVTYEQYF	TGTGCCAGCAGCCCCAGGGTCACGTACGAGCAGTACTTC
TRBV18	-	-	TRBJ2-3	CASSPLERVVGTDTQYF	TGTGCCAGCTCACCATTAGAGAGGGTAGTCGGCACAGATACGCAGTATTTT
TRBV19	TRBD1	once	TRBJ1-2	CASTLDRGGGYTF	TGTGCCAGTACCCTAGACAGGGGTGGAGGCTACACCTTC
TRBV4-2	-	-	TRBJ2-1	CASSRNTAGDYNEQFF	TGTGCCAGCAGCCGTAATACCGCGGGCGATTACAATGAGCAGTTCTTC
TRBV6-5	-	-	TRBJ1-4	CASSYLGTTTNEKLFF	TGTGCCAGCAGTTACTTGGGGACTACAACTAATGAAAAACTGTTTTTT
TRBV5-1	-	-	TRBJ1-6	CASSLTTGSNNSPLHF	TGCGCCAGCAGCTTGACCACAGGGAGTAATAATTCACCCCTCCACTTT
TRBV2	TRBD2	-	TRBJ2-7	CASSELAGPYEQYF	TGTGCCAGCAGTGAACTAGCGGGACCCTACGAGCAGTACTTC
TRBV30	-	-	TRBJ2-3	CAWTGKGTDTQYF	TGTGCCTGGACAGGGAAGGGCACAGATACGCAGTATTTT
TRBV7-6	-	once	TRBJ2-7	CASRASGNYEQYF	TGTGCCAGCAGGGCCTCAGGGAACTACGAGCAGTACTTC
TRBV6-6	-	-	TRBJ1-2	CASSYSTQDYGHTF	TGTGCCAGCAGTTACTCGACACAGGACTATGGCCACACCTTC
TRBV7-2	TRBD1	-	TRBJ1-2	CASQGSGQGSYGYTF	TGTGCCAGCCAGGGCTCGGGACAGGGAAGTTATGGCTACACCTTC
TRBV11-1	-	-	TRBJ2-6	CASSFPRPSGANVLTF	TGTGCCAGCAGCTTCCCGCGCCCCTCTGGGGCCAACGTCCTGACTTTC
TRBV19	-	once	TRBJ2-2	CASSIYSNTGELFF	TGTGCCAGTAGTATCTACTCGAACACCGGGGAGCTGTTTTTT